The clone carrying this T cell receptor (beta chain) was picked up a small number of times. Its antigen is unidentified. PCR was performed a second time for about 7 to 12 cycles using a sample-barcoded 5' primer and a J-beta primer mix. Each cDNA molecule, via a template-switch adaptor with 12 random nucleotides, was tagged. TCRdb reprocessed the 5' RACE reads with MiXCR, giving one entry per CDR3 protein. The sample includes around 1,000,000 distinct CDR3 sequences, more than 30% of them seen just once. Each sample gave at least 6.5 million isolated PBMCs. These data come from a study of blood T cells in healthy people across ages. Findings and limits, study-wide: Estimates drawn from one million T cells were deemed to understate diversity.

Trimming removed 5 bases at V and 3 bases at J, with 15 bases between. Germline V CDR1 and CDR2: SGHKS, YYEKEE (reference sequence). The CDR3 extends over 15 amino acids. This TCR was recovered from a man in his late teens or twenties in good health. What was sequenced was blood. V is TRBV5-5 and J is TRBJ2-1; D possibly corresponds to TRBD2 (6 bases). DNA for the CDR3: TGTGCCAGCAGTTTACTAGCCGACTACTACAATGAGCAGTTCTTC. It codes for CASSLLADYYNEQFF.